The 9 T cell receptor beta chains below come from one sample, sequenced in a study of cytomegalovirus exposure and HLA in healthy donors. PCR amplification relied on 60 Vbeta primers (plus 13 Jbeta primers). The protocol was immunoSEQ multiplex PCR, while the TCRdb copy is restricted to in-frame clones and leaves out a portion. This sample yields approximately 140,000 clones, of which 65% to 85% are seen a single time; about 6.9% belongs to the top ten. Sequences were obtained from PBMCs. These receptors originate from a woman between 35 and 50 years old in good health and CMV-seropositive.

The V gene is TRBV19, the J gene TRBJ1-1; D may be TRBD1 (5 bases). V lost 7 bases and J lost 6, with 24 bases in between. Germline V CDR1 and CDR2: LNHDA, SQIVND (reference sequence). The CDR3 is 16 amino acids. This CDR3 is CASIQPWRGSYSEAFF. CDR3 DNA: TGTGCCAGTATCCAACCTTGGAGGGGTTCTTATTCTGAAGCTTTCTTT.

This chain uses TRBV4-1 with TRBJ2-3, with 11 bases matching TRBD2. The germline gives CDR1 MGHRA, CDR2 YSYEKL. CDR3 length: 17 amino acids. V shed 0 bases, J shed 5 bases, and the junction held 7 bases outside the gene matches. CDR3: CASSQDFRLAGLDTQYF. DNA for the CDR3: TGCGCCAGCAGCCAAGATTTCAGACTAGCGGGGTTAGATACGCAGTATTTT.

The chain is built from TRBV21-1 and TRBJ1-1. TRBV21-1 has pseudogene status. The length of the CDR3 is 13 residues. CDR3 protein: CASSREGRTEAFF. DNA of the CDR3: TGTGCCAGCAGCAGGGAGGGGAGGACTGAAGCTTTCTTT.

The rearrangement uses TRBV15 and TRBJ2-3; 8 positions agree with TRBD1. This CDR3 spans 14 amino acids. CDR1 is LNHNV and CDR2 is YYDKDF in the germline V gene (reference sequence). V lost 9 bases, J lost 1 base, and 6 bases stayed unmatched. DNA of the CDR3: TGTGCCACAGAATCGGGACAGGGCACAGATACGCAGTATTTT. It specifies CATESGQGTDTQYF.

The sample holds a few counts of this clone. The chain is built from TRBV18 and TRBJ1-1, with 10 bases aligning to TRBD1. Germline-derived CDR1 and CDR2 are KGHSH and LQKENI. J gave up 4 bases and V 2 bases, and 10 bases lay outside the gene matches. The CDR3 runs 17 residues. The CDR3 loop reads CASSPIGQGVMGTEAFF. The CDR3 bases are TGTGCCAGCTCACCAATCGGACAGGGGGTGATGGGCACTGAAGCTTTCTTT. The complete variable domain, with remaining parts taken from reference TRBV18 and TRBJ1-1, reads NAGVMQNPRHLVRRRGQEARLRCSPMKGHSHVYWYRQLPEEGLKFMVYLQKENIIDESGMPKERFSAEFPKEGPSILRIQQVVRGDSAAYFCASSPIGQGVMGTEAFFGQGTRLTVV.

The rearrangement joins TRBV19 to TRBJ1-5; D is unclear. The germline gives CDR1 LNHDA, CDR2 SQIVND (reference sequence). Trimming stripped 5 bases from V and 0 bases from J, with 11 bases between. The CDR3 is 15 residues long. CDR3 in DNA: TGTGCCAGTAGTCGTACACCGTCTAGCAATCAGCCCCAGCATTTT. Its translation is CASSRTPSSNQPQHF.

This rearrangement joins TRBV28 to TRBJ1-5; D call uncertain. Germline V gives CDR1 MDHEN, CDR2 SYDVKM. CDR3 length: 14 residues. Trimming removed 3 bases from V and 5 bases from J, with 11 bases in between. CDR3: CASSFGRIDQPQHF. DNA for the CDR3: TGTGCCAGCAGTTTTGGCAGGATTGATCAGCCCCAGCATTTT.

This chain links TRBV6-1 with TRBJ2-6; possibly TRBD2 for D (6 bases). Germline V gene lookup returns CDR1 MNHNS and CDR2 SASEGT. CDR3 length equals 15 residues. V dropped 8 bases and J dropped 3 bases, with 14 bases sitting between them. CDR3 sequence: CASGGWGSGANVLTF. The CDR3 bases are TGTGCCAGCGGAGGGTGGGGTAGTGGGGCCAACGTCCTGACTTTC.

This chain links TRBV9 with TRBJ1-3; no reliable D call. The CDR3 extends over 15 amino acids. The V end lost 0 bases, the J end lost 4 bases, and 11 bases lay between the germline ends. Germline-derived CDR1 and CDR2 are SGDLS and YYNGEE. The CDR3 is CASSVGTPKGNTIYF. DNA for the CDR3: TGTGCCAGCAGCGTAGGGACTCCTAAGGGAAACACCATATATTTT.